This T cell receptor (beta chain) appears in the sequencing data of a study of cytomegalovirus exposure and HLA in healthy donors (TCRdb year 2017). In terms of the full investigation: According to an earlier analysis of 587 of the donors, 150 million to 200 million T cells yielded approximately 120 million unique TCR beta sequences and less than 300 Gb of sequence data. Every discovery cohort repertoire had been produced on one sequencing platform. Among the approximately 400 genotyped donors, 75% to 90% belonged to the genetic ancestry cluster associated with self-reported Caucasian donors. A later analysis re-analyzed previously published TCR beta repertoires from 660 or so donors and added high-resolution HLA genotyping to study TCR occurrence patterns. Donor age, sex, ethnicity and CMV serostatus were compiled alongside the repertoire data. Rather than drawing on any new phenotypic data, the later analysis identified candidate immune exposures from TCR beta sequences and the way those sequences occurred across donors. To decide whether each TCR beta V gene segment behaved as functional or pseudogenic, an earlier analysis of approximately 590 of the donors relied on high-throughput TCR beta sequencing. The study aimed to test whether cataloging public T cell receptors could reveal signatures of past pathogen exposure. The study combined high-throughput TCR immunosequencing, statistical association of individual TCRs with disease status, and machine learning to predict cytomegalovirus infection status. Roughly 300 gigabases of sequencing data and 75 million to 85 million unique TCR sequences made up an early release that covered several hundred HLA-typed donors. The number of donors typed differed by locus, with about 629-640 for A, B, C, DRB1 and DQB1, 522 for DQA1, 606 for DPA1, and some 440 for DPB1. A few DR-DQ haplotypes were handled as single units for association and clustering because linkage in the cohort was strong. On average, 235,054 unique TCR beta nucleotide sequences were sequenced per donor among about 400 genotyped donors of the cohort, with roughly 19% of those sequences being non-productive. Both class I and class II loci were covered by HLA typing, at four-digit resolution. A later genetic analysis took genome-wide SNP genotypes for about three fifths of the roughly 700 donors and used that subset as a discovery cohort. A separate validation cohort of roughly 120 different subjects was used in addition to the 666-subject first cohort. The T cell repertoires of around 730 subjects were profiled by immunosequencing and related to cytomegalovirus serostatus.

Findings and caveats that apply to the study as a whole: In a later analysis, several top co-occurrence clusters were reported to appear linked to parvovirus B19, influenza, CMV and Epstein-Barr virus. Linkage disequilibrium might explain the correlated functional status among segregating V segments, but an unknown experimental factor could not be ruled out. It was suggested by the authors that the approach could potentially be generalized to other disease states and immunological phenotypes. In a later genetic analysis, a missense DCLRE1C variant was associated with V-gene and J-gene trimming of TCR beta chains, and the association was replicated in an independent cohort. Sequencing depth was assumed to be roughly uniform across donors in the presence/absence analyses, though that assumption may not hold. A group of highly shared sequence variants was considered likely to be a technical artifact of the sequencing pipeline. Specific HLA alleles were associated with 15,000 to 20,000 TCR beta sequences at a false discovery rate of 0.05 in a later analysis. Only TCR beta chains were sequenced in this cohort, and the absence of alpha or paired-chain data limited detectable features. Because HLA typing was missing for some donors at each locus, association tests included only the typed subset. Three of the identified cytomegalovirus-associated TCR beta chains were confirmed in vitro to be specific for cytomegalovirus antigens. Some IMGT-functional V segments, including TRBV6-2 and TRBV6-3, could not be told apart with the 87-base-pair reads, so those segments were excluded. Most TCR sequences were seen in very few donors, while some public TCRs were found in many individuals. In a later analysis, the rate of TCR association differed among HLA loci, with DRB1 alleles having the most associated TCRs and HLA-C alleles having the fewest. In the study, 150 to 200 TCR beta chains were listed as associated with cytomegalovirus. When HLA alleles, especially DR and DQ, strongly co-occurred, TCR associations were difficult to assign to individual alleles. Compared with equally common non-associated chains, HLA-associated TCR beta chains in a later analysis were more clonally expanded and had lower generation probabilities. The earlier analysis of approximately 560 of the donors excluded some 15 rarely observed V segments, including chromosome 9 orphons, because counts were too low. A later genetic analysis reported fewer N-insertions in productive TCRs among donors in an Asian-associated ancestry cluster than the roughly 720-donor mean. The classifier was reported to diagnose cytomegalovirus status with high specificity and sensitivity in both the original cohort and the validation cohort. According to a later analysis, most CMV-associated TCR beta chains appeared to be HLA-restricted, and the HLA associations seemed to be driven largely by CMV exposure. An earlier analysis of around 500 of the donors showed that most TCR beta V segments appeared in productive rearrangements either about 87% or about 30% of the time, which broadly matched IMGT annotations. For the cohort, immune exposure information was limited to CMV serostatus. A further reported finding was that TCR beta sequences accurately predicted the HLA-A and HLA-B alleles for most subjects in the first cohort.

Library preparation employed the immunoSEQ multiplex PCR assay. For the multiplex PCR, a mixture combining 60 forward primers for TCR Vbeta segments and 13 reverse primers for TCR Jbeta segments was used. The CDR3 region of rearranged TCR beta genes was amplified from genomic DNA by a multiplex PCR assay. The amplified TCR beta libraries were sequenced on the Illumina HiSeq System as 87-base-pair reads. As for the authors' bioinformatics: A later analysis tallied 75 million to 85 million unique TCR beta chains across the 666 repertoires, and some 10 million of those chains were shared by two or more donors. A nearest-neighbor algorithm error-corrected the raw reads and collapsed the reads into unique sequences, merging closely related sequences to remove PCR and sequencing errors. Alignment of CDR3 sequences to IMGT reference sequences was used to assign V, D and J gene segments. Each retained sequence needed at least a six-nucleotide match to both a V gene segment and a J gene segment. Rearrangements were called productive when the CDR3 lacked stop codons and stayed in frame with V and J; all others were non-productive. CDR3 was defined according to IMGT convention as the region running from the second conserved V-encoded cysteine to the conserved J-encoded phenylalanine. Sequences without an unambiguous match to a single V gene segment were excluded from the earlier analysis of a few hundred of the donors. An earlier analysis of a few hundred of the donors classified V segments as functional when productive rearrangements were above 56.7% and as segregating when the standard deviation between donors was above 5%. To diagnose cytomegalovirus status from the catalog of TCR beta chain sequences, a statistical classification framework was built. In a later analysis, TCR nucleotide sequences were compared against IMGT/GENE-DB human TR gene sequences so that V and J genes could be assigned. Using the TCRdist pipeline, a later analysis assigned CDR3 sequences along with most-parsimonious VDJ recombination scenarios. In a later analysis, each TCR beta chain was defined by its CDR3 amino acid sequence together with its V-gene family, and reads without a unique V-gene family were excluded. As a way to deal with suspected cross-contamination and a sequencing artifact, a later analysis dropped 592 nucleotide sequences that were highly shared and had low generation probability. A later analysis calculated a clonal expansion index for each public chain from normalized within-repertoire ranks of inferred template counts. In a later analysis, generation probabilities were computed with a VDJ recombination model fitted to out-of-frame rearrangements, and the resulting probabilities were checked against IGoR. Hypergeometric tests were used in a later analysis to score TCR-TCR, TCR-HLA and TCR-CMV co-occurrence, with a repertoire-size bias correction applied to the TCR pairs. In a later analysis, false discovery rates were estimated by permuting HLA or CMV assignments 20 times. A later analysis grouped co-occurring TCRs with DBSCAN, adding TCRdist sequence similarity when clustering within HLA-allele-positive subsets. Repertoires with fewer than 30,000 or more than 120,000 public chains, plus five repertoires with anomalous nucleotide sharing, were excluded from co-occurrence clustering. This immuneACCESS table, as held by TCRdb, lists in-frame sequences with V and J called but not all clones. Of the missing ones, under half trace to an unresolved V gene in checked studies; the others have no known cause. D and trimming come from the DNA, and the V and J calls and clone size come from that table. This sample is represented by some 100,000 clones; roughly 70% of them were singletons. The top ten clonotypes cover about a sixth of the sample.

V is pared back by 1 base and J by 3 bases, with 5 bases lying between the germline termini. From the germline V gene, CDR1 is SGHTA and CDR2 is FQGTGA. There are 13 amino acids in the CDR3, from cysteine to phenylalanine inclusive. CDR3 DNA only is kept here, 39 bases in frame from base 1. As to this clone: Its binding antigen is unknown. Base qualities are not recorded, but no much larger clone differs from it by a single base.

The cohort comprised some 680 healthy bone marrow donors. Cohort members were all nominally healthy when sampled, although unrecorded immune exposures were likely present. The donor tested CMV seropositive, placing the donor among the roughly 300 seropositive members of the cohort. Every donor gave a peripheral blood sample, and the peripheral blood mononuclear cells from that sample were used for TCR beta sequencing. Genomic DNA extraction from the blood cell samples was performed with the Qiagen DNeasy Blood Extraction Kit. This TCR came from a woman aged 18-30 years in good health and CMV-seropositive. Recombination linked TRBV7-3 to TRBJ2-3; a weak D assignment points to TRBD1 (5 bases agree). Sequencing was carried out using PBMCs. The DNA is TGTGCCAGCAGCTTAAGACAGACAGATACGCAGTATTTT. Translation gives CASSLRQTDTQYF.